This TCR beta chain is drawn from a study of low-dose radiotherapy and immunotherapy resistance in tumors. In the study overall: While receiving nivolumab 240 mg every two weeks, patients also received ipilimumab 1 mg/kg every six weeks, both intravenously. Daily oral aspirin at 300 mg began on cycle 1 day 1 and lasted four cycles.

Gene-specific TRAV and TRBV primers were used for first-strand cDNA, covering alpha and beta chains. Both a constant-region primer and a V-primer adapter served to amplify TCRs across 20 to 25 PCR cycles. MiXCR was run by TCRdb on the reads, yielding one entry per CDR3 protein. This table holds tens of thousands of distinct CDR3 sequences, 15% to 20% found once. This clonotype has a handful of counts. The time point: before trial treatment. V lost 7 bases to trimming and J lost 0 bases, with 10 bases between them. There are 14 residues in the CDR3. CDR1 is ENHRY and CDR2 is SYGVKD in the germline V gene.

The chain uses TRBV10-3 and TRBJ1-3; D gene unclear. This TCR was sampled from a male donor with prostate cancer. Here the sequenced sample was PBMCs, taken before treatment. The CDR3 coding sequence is TGTGCCATCACCCGGGAGGACTCTGGAAACACCATATATTTT. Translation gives CAITREDSGNTIYF.